Below are 9 T cell receptor beta chains sequenced from a single sample in a study of breast tumors, draining lymph nodes, adjacent tissues. Axillary draining lymph nodes of breast cancer patients supplied the node samples. TCRdb called the multiplex PCR reads again in MiXCR, with one record for every CDR3 protein. The profile shows about 270,000 distinct CDR3 sequences, 30% to 35% of them singletons. Sequenced sample: axillary lymph node tissue. The receptors originated from a female donor with breast cancer. Some clones in this sample may be carry-over from other donors' samples.

This clonotype was seen many times. This chain joins TRBV6-5 and TRBJ2-3; D ambiguous. The V and J ends lost 10 bases and 2 bases respectively, with 10 bases between them. The V gene's germline CDR1 is MNHEY and CDR2 SVGAGI. The CDR3 covers 12 residues. The DNA of the CDR3 is TGTGCCACCAACGGAGACACAGATACGCAGTATTTT. It specifies CATNGDTDTQYF.

This clonotype was observed many times. The chain recombines TRBV19 with TRBJ2-5, with 7 bases matching TRBD1. The CDR3 runs to 13 residues. V gave up 4 bases and J gave up 2 bases; unmatched junction bases: 1. Germline V gene sequence: CDR1 LNHDA, CDR2 SQIVND (reference sequence). Here the CDR3 reads CASSTRGQETQYF. The CDR3 DNA reads as TGTGCCAGTAGTACCAGGGGGCAAGAGACCCAGTACTTC.

This clonotype was seen only a few times. A clone one base away is much larger, so this may be a read error. This sequence joins TRBV11-3 and TRBJ1-2; D unclear. The CDR3 extends over 14 amino acids. Trimming stripped 0 bases from V and 4 bases from J, with 9 bases between. Germline V gene data show CDR1 as SGHNT and CDR2 as YENEEA. CDR3 sequence (DNA): TGTGCCAGCAGCTTAGATCCCAGGACCTATGGCTACACCTTC. It is translated as CASSLDPRTYGYTF.

As regards this clonotype: Without the conserved terminal phenylalanine or tryptophan, this CDR3 likely stems from a read error. The rearrangement uses TRBV7-3 and TRBJ1-4; no reliable D call. CDR3 length equals 14 residues. V shed 6 bases and J shed 7 bases, with 15 bases lying between them. Per germline, CDR1 SGHTA and CDR2 FQGTGA. CDR3 sequence: CASSEWEVGEKLFL. CDR3 nucleotide sequence: TGTGCCAGCAGTGAATGGGAGGTAGGTGAAAAACTGTTTCTT.

This clonotype has only a few counts. The chain has TRBV10-3 and TRBJ2-2, with 12 bases lining up with TRBD2. The CDR3 covers 16 residues. CDR1 is ENHRY and CDR2 is SYGVKD in the germline V gene. V shed 7 bases and J 6 bases; nucleotides not matched to a gene: 9. The CDR3 reads CAINPEGLAGPGELFF. The DNA for the CDR3 is TGTGCCATCAACCCTGAAGGACTAGCGGGGCCCGGGGAGCTGTTTTTT.

This clonotype has ten or more counts. A much larger clone is a single base away; this may be a read error. The chain employs TRBV2 and TRBJ2-2; 9 nucleotides agree with TRBD1. CDR1 and CDR2 from the germline V gene are SNHLY and FYNNEI. The CDR3 runs 14 residues. CDR3 sequence reads: CASRGTGNAGELFF. As DNA, the CDR3 is TGTGCCAGCAGGGGGACAGGGAACGCCGGGGAGCTGTTTTTT.

The table lists this clonotype with many counts. V usage is TRBV20-1 and J usage is TRBJ2-1, with 10 nucleotides matching TRBD2. This CDR3 contains 16 residues. CDR1 and CDR2 (germline): DFQATT, SNEGSKA (reference sequence). The V and J ends lost 1 base and 6 bases, in that order; junction bases with no gene match: 9. The CDR3 loop is CSARGALAGGRNEQFF. CDR3 nucleotides: TGCAGTGCTAGAGGGGCCTTAGCGGGAGGACGCAATGAGCAGTTCTTC.

This clonotype was picked up a small number of times. The chain links TRBV9 to TRBJ1-1; TRBD1 might be the D (6 bases). V was cut by 2 bases and J by 8 bases, with 10 bases left in between. This CDR3 has 12 amino acids. CDR1 and CDR2 (germline): SGDLS, YYNGEE. The CDR3 protein is CASSVGRGEAFF. In DNA, the CDR3 is TGTGCCAGCAGCGTGGGCAGGGGCGAAGCTTTCTTT.

This clonotype was recorded at least ten times. The V and J genes are TRBV20-1 and TRBJ2-3; unclear D gene. V dropped 4 bases and J dropped 2 bases, with 13 bases sitting between them. The CDR3 runs to 14 residues. CDR1 is DFQATT and CDR2 is SNEGSKA in the germline V gene (reference sequence). CDR3: CSATEYSYTDTQYF. DNA for the CDR3: TGCAGTGCTACCGAGTACAGTTACACAGATACGCAGTATTTT.